A single sample gave rise to the 13 T cell receptor beta chains below, sequenced in a study of control samples from healthy donors and cancer patients. Profiling relied on immunoSEQ multiplex PCR, and the TCRdb table lists in-frame clones only, not all of them. The sample holds under 200,000 clones. The sample was blood. These TCRs come from a woman between 25 and 40 years old in good health.

This chain connects TRBV6-6 to TRBJ1-2; D remains unclear. V dropped 7 bases and J dropped 3 bases, with 15 bases sitting between them. In germline, CDR1 is MNHNY, CDR2 SVGAGI (reference sequence). This CDR3 is 14 amino acids long. The CDR3 here is CASTPGLRDYGYTF. CDR3 DNA: TGTGCCAGCACCCCGGGCCTAAGGGACTATGGCTACACCTTC.

This chain uses TRBV20-1 with TRBJ1-6; D ambiguous. Between the trimmed V and J ends, which lost 3 bases and 8 bases, there was a span of 17 bases. This CDR3 has 15 amino acids. Germline V gene data show CDR1 as DFQATT and CDR2 as SNEGSKA (reference sequence). CDR3: CSASERIRVDSPLHF. As DNA, the CDR3 is TGCAGTGCTAGTGAGAGGATACGAGTGGATTCACCCCTCCACTTT.

J is TRBJ2-5 and V is TRBV9; D is tentatively TRBD1 or TRBD2 (5 bases each). The V end was cut by 0 bases, the J end by 10 bases, with 13 bases between. CDR3 length: 13 amino acids. The germline V gene encodes CDR1 SGDLS and CDR2 YYNGEE. CDR3 protein: CASSVDPQRGQYF. The CDR3 nucleotides read TGTGCCAGCAGCGTAGATCCCCAGAGGGGCCAGTACTTC.

The chain carries TRBV7-6 and TRBJ1-6, with 10 bases aligning to TRBD1. The CDR3 has 17 amino acids. Germline V gives CDR1 SGHVS, CDR2 FNYEAQ. V gave up 5 bases and J gave up 3 bases; unmatched junction bases: 7. The CDR3 bases are TGTGCCAGCAGCCCCAGACAGGGGGCGAGCTATAATTCACCCCTCCACTTT. Translation gives CASSPRQGASYNSPLHF.

V and J are TRBV4-1 and TRBJ1-1; weak D call: TRBD1 (6 bases). The CDR3 extends over 15 amino acids. V was clipped by 3 bases and J by 6 bases, with 17 bases between them. Germline CDR1 reads MGHRA; CDR2 reads YSYEKL. This CDR3 reads CASSHAMKGVPEAFF. CDR3 sequence (DNA): TGCGCCAGCAGCCACGCAATGAAGGGGGTTCCTGAAGCTTTCTTT.

The CDR3 DNA is TGTGCCAGCAGCCAGGGACAGGGGGCCTACTCCTACGAGCAGTACTTC. Its translation is CASSQGQGAYSYEQYF. This chain links TRBV4-2 with TRBJ2-7, with TRBD1 identical over 12 bases. Germline values: CDR1 LGHNA, CDR2 YNFKEQ. The junction had 3 bases not matched to a gene; V was cut back by 3 bases and J by 0 bases. The CDR3 is 16 amino acids.

The chain recombines TRBV4-1 with TRBJ1-1; 7 nucleotides align to TRBD1. Trimming removed 5 bases from V and 0 bases from J; junction bases left unmatched: 12. This CDR3 spans 17 amino acids. Per germline, CDR1 MGHRA and CDR2 YSYEKL. CDR3 region: CASSGLGQPRLNTEAFF. CDR3 DNA: TGCGCCAGCAGCGGACTGGGACAGCCACGCCTGAACACTGAAGCTTTCTTT.

The chain combines TRBV19 with TRBJ2-1; tentatively, D is TRBD2 (6 bases). V dropped 3 bases and J dropped 0 bases, with 18 bases sitting between them. The CDR3 loop spans 18 amino acids. CDR1 and CDR2 (germline): LNHDA, SQIVND (reference sequence). The CDR3 is CASSIGGTSPNSYNEQFF. The CDR3 DNA follows: TGTGCCAGTAGTATTGGAGGGACTTCCCCCAACTCCTACAATGAGCAGTTCTTC.

The chain is built from TRBV7-8 and TRBJ1-2; D ambiguous. Looked up from germline, CDR1 is SGHVS and CDR2 is FQNEAQ. Trimming stripped 1 base from V and 8 bases from J, with 17 bases between. CDR3 length equals 15 residues. CDR3 sequence (DNA): TGTGCCAGCAGCTTAGGTGGACGAGGGTTAGAAGGCTACACCTTC. As protein: CASSLGGRGLEGYTF.

The gene calls are TRBV5-1 and TRBJ1-1; D possibly corresponds to TRBD1 (6 bases). V was clipped by 4 bases and J by 1 base, with 8 bases between them. This CDR3 comprises 13 residues. Germline V gene lookup returns CDR1 SGHRS and CDR2 YFSETQ. The CDR3 sequence: CASSQTGNTEAFF. In nucleotides, the CDR3 is TGCGCCAGCAGCCAGACAGGGAACACTGAAGCTTTCTTT.

This chain uses TRBV5-5 with TRBJ2-2; D possibly corresponds to TRBD1 (5 bases). V shed 3 bases and J shed 6 bases, with 21 bases lying between them. The CDR3 extends over 17 amino acids. Germline V gives CDR1 SGHKS, CDR2 YYEKEE (reference sequence). The CDR3 region is CASSSLLIGDYAGELFF. CDR3 in DNA: TGTGCCAGCAGCTCTCTTTTGATAGGGGATTACGCCGGGGAGCTGTTTTTT.

V and J are TRBV18 and TRBJ2-7; D could derive from TRBD1 or TRBD2 (5 bases each). This CDR3 is built from 13 residues. In germline, CDR1 is KGHSH, CDR2 LQKENI. Trimming stripped 4 bases from V and 1 base from J, with 8 bases between. CDR3 coding DNA: TGTGCCAGCTCACGGGACGGATCCTACGAGCAGTACTTC. Protein: CASSRDGSYEQYF.

This sequence joins TRBV12-5 and TRBJ1-2; tentative D call: TRBD1 (5 bases). CDR1 and CDR2 (germline): LGHNT, FRNRAP. The CDR3 has 16 residues. Trimming removed 0 bases at V and 6 bases at J, with 17 bases between. CDR3 sequence (DNA): TGTGCTAGTGGTTTGGTACAGGTGGGCAACATTAATGGCTACACCTTC. It codes for CASGLVQVGNINGYTF.